This T cell receptor (beta chain) is from a study of shared clonotypes between healthy human individuals. Whole-study results and caveats: Blood was the only sampled material, and tissue repertoires likely differ.

Sequenced by immunoSEQ multiplex PCR; TCRdb stores in-frame clones only, minus some. The sample consists of about 600,000 clones, approximately 97% of them appearing once. The CDR3 extends over 13 amino acids. Germline CDR1 is LNHDA and CDR2 is SQIVND (reference sequence). Trimming took 6 bases from V and 4 from J, leaving 9 bases between them. This clone was recorded once. Its antigen is unidentified. The V call is TRBV19, the J call TRBJ2-2, with D unclear. Sequencing was done on a sample of naive CD4+ T cells sorted from blood. The subset here: CD45RA+ positively selected. This receptor was identified in a woman in her twenties or thirties in good health. DNA for the CDR3: TGTGCCAGTAGATGGCCGGTCACCGGGGAGCTGTTTTTT. Translation gives CASRWPVTGELFF.